This TCR beta chain appears in the sequencing data of a study of CD8 T cells in ankylosing spondylitis. Trimming cost V 3 bases and J 4 bases, with 12 bases left between them. This CDR3 is 14 amino acids long. In germline, CDR1 is LGHDT, CDR2 YNNKEL (reference sequence). TCRdb re-called the 5' RACE reads through MiXCR, storing one row per CDR3 protein. Seen here are 670,000 or so distinct CDR3 sequences, 15% to 20% observed once, and the top ten hold about a fifth. Ten or more counts support this clonotype. Its antigen remains unknown. General study results and limits: Matched ankylosing spondylitis synovial fluid reportedly showed significant enrichment of disease-linked clones. Researchers report that disease-linked clones proved CD8+ and relatively rare in peripheral blood. Made up of several highly homologous variants, a TCR beta motif appeared characteristic of ankylosing spondylitis blood.

The chain links TRBV3-1 to TRBJ1-1; no definite D call. The receptor's source is a male donor with ankylosing spondylitis. The sample taken for sequencing was blood, either unsorted or a sorted T cell fraction (not recorded which). This chain's CDR3 is CASSHKAGATEAFF. The DNA for the CDR3 is TGTGCCAGCAGCCACAAAGCGGGAGCCACTGAAGCTTTCTTT.